This TCR beta chain was retrieved from a study of T cell responses to AZD1222 COVID-19 vaccine. The study's findings and limits: Reportedly, close to half of spike-specific TCRs are directed against unmutated variant regions. Possibly, clonal diversity was underestimated; donors were largely white British and included more females. Researchers took repertoire samples only after the peak T cell response had come. Spike-specific TCR breadth and depth were elevated following two AZD1222 doses.

About this clone itself: Its antigen remains unknown.

Some clones are missing from TCRdb's copy, which holds only in-frame ones; the method was immunoSEQ multiplex PCR. This sample has 100,000 to 110,000 clones, with about 90% found just once. The source of this sequence is an adult in good health. Source: peripheral blood, taken on day 0 of MenACWY control vaccination.

This chain's CDR3 is CASSPRTGGEQYF. Here the CDR3 DNA reads TGTGCCAGCAGTCCCCGGACAGGGGGCGAGCAGTACTTC. This sequence joins TRBV2 and TRBJ2-7, with 10 nucleotides matching TRBD1. CDR3 length equals 13 residues. Germline trimming cut 5 bases from V and 6 bases from J; bases unmatched to any gene: 4. Germline CDR1 and CDR2: SNHLY and FYNNEI.